Listed here is a single T cell receptor beta chain. The CDR3 consists of 15 residues. Trimming cost V 8 bases and J 4 bases; bases outside gene matches: 15. Germline CDR1 DFQATT, CDR2 SNEGSKA (reference sequence). TCR beta CDR3 regions were amplified from RNA. HTBI primers were employed in a first-round RT-PCR of the TCR CDR3. TCRdb analysed the multiplex PCR reads with MiXCR anew, one entry per CDR3 protein. The data contain 300,000 to 350,000 distinct CDR3 sequences, around a sixth of them singletons. This sample stems from a study of T cells in Graves' hyperthyroidism and ophthalmopathy. Study overall: Peripheral blood samples were taken at initial diagnosis, prior to any treatment.

Patients aged 18 to 65 with hyperthyroidism were newly diagnosed, with duration under 2 months. Orbital computed tomography, thyroid ultrasound, serum thyroxine and TRAb, and clinical symptoms together informed the diagnoses. Fresh peripheral blood, roughly 10 ml, was the source of the PBMCs. This TCR was sampled from a woman in her fifties or sixties with Graves' hyperthyroidism. The specimen sequenced was blood. The chain couples TRBV20-1 to TRBJ2-7, with TRBD1 matching over 9 bases. CDR3 region: CSLRAPGQGAYEQYF. CDR3 DNA sequence: TGCAGTCTTAGAGCACCGGGACAGGGCGCTTACGAGCAGTACTTC.